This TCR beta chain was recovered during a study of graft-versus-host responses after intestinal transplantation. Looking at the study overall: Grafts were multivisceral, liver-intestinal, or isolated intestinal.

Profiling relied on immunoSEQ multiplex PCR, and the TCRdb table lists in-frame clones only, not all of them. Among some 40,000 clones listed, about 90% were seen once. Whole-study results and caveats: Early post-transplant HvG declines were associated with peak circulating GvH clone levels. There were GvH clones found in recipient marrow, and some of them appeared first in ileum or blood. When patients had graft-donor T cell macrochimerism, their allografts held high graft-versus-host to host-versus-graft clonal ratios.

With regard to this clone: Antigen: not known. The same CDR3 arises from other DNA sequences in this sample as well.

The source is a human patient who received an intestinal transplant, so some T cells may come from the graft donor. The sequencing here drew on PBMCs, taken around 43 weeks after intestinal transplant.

CDR3 bases: TGTGCCAGCAGCTACCTAACAGGGGGGGTCGATGAAAAACTGTTTTTT. This translates into CASSYLTGGVDEKLFF. This sequence joins TRBV5-5 and TRBJ1-4, with 8 bases lining up with TRBD1. This CDR3 has 16 residues. Per germline, CDR1 SGHKS and CDR2 YYEKEE (reference sequence). The V segment lost 3 bases and the J segment 6 bases; nucleotides outside the gene matches: 10.